The 7 T cell receptor beta chains below were found in one sample sequenced in a study of blood T cell repertoires in COVID-19. TCRdb's copy holds only in-frame clones and misses some; the assay was immunoSEQ multiplex PCR. The sample yields fewer than 250,000 clones, 82% seen once. Sequencing was carried out using peripheral blood. The receptors were sampled from a woman between 55 and 75 years old with COVID-19, enrolled during active disease.

The chain employs TRBV6-6 and TRBJ2-3; 8 bases fit TRBD2. Germline CDR1 MNHNY, CDR2 SVGAGI (reference sequence). Trimming removed 4 bases from V and 3 bases from J; junction bases left unmatched: 9. CDR3 length: 16 amino acids. The DNA for the CDR3 is TGTGCCAGCAGTTCTGTAGCGGGACTAGGGACAGATACGCAGTATTTT. It is translated as CASSSVAGLGTDTQYF.

The chain links TRBV7-9 to TRBJ1-5; 9 bases line up with TRBD1. The CDR3 extends over 16 amino acids. CDR1 and CDR2 from the germline V gene are SEHNR and FQNEAQ (reference sequence). Trimming at V came to 5 bases and at J to 2 bases, leaving 7 bases not matched to a gene. CDR3 protein: CASSPQGAGGNQPQHF. The DNA of the CDR3 is TGTGCCAGCAGCCCACAGGGGGCGGGAGGCAATCAGCCCCAGCATTTT.

V and J are TRBV3-1 (or the pseudogene TRBV3-2) and TRBJ2-3; D is possibly TRBD2 (5 bases). The V and J ends lost 3 bases and 0 bases respectively, with 16 bases between them. Germline CDR1 and CDR2: LGHDT and YNNKEL (reference sequence). CDR3 length: 17 amino acids. The CDR3 region has the DNA TGTGCCAGCAGCCATCTACCGACTATTCGGAGCACAGATACGCAGTATTTT. It translates to CASSHLPTIRSTDTQYF.

The chain links TRBV5-6 to TRBJ1-6; TRBD1 agrees at 8 bases. The V and J ends lost 3 bases and 7 bases, in that order; junction bases with no gene match: 12. The germline CDR1 and CDR2 sequences are SGHDT and YYEEEE. The CDR3 loop spans 17 amino acids. CDR3 sequence: CASSSRDRWFRNSPLHF. In nucleotides, the CDR3 is TGTGCCAGCAGCTCCCGGGACAGGTGGTTTAGGAATTCACCCCTCCACTTT.

The chain is built from TRBV15 and TRBJ2-6; 7 bases align to TRBD1. The V gene's germline CDR1 is LNHNV and CDR2 YYDKDF (reference sequence). With V trimmed by 5 bases and J by 1 base, 11 bases remained unmatched. The CDR3 totals 18 residues. CDR3 coding DNA: TGTGCCACCAGCCATGACAGGGCTGGGTTTTCTGGGGCCAACGTCCTGACTTTC. This gives the protein CATSHDRAGFSGANVLTF. Supplemented by reference TRBV15 and TRBJ2-6, the full variable domain reads DAMVIQNPRYQVTQFGKPVTLSCSQTLNHNVMYWYQQKSSQAPKLLFHYYDKDFNNEADTPDNFQSRRPNTSFCFLDIRSPGLGDTAMYLCATSHDRAGFSGANVLTFGAGSRLTVL.

This rearrangement joins TRBV15 to TRBJ1-5; D is ambiguous. CDR3 length equals 13 residues. The germline V gene has CDR1 LNHNV and CDR2 YYDKDF (reference sequence). Trimming took off 0 bases at V and 7 bases at J, with 7 bases between the two ends. The CDR3 DNA reads TGTGCCACCAGCAGAGACGGGAACCAGCCCCAGCATTTT. It specifies CATSRDGNQPQHF.

This clone was detected only a few times. The gene calls are TRBV5-5 and TRBJ1-1; possibly TRBD1 for D (5 bases). This CDR3 is built from 15 residues. Per germline, CDR1 SGHKS and CDR2 YYEKEE (reference sequence). V gave up 1 base and J gave up 3 bases, with 13 bases separating them. This CDR3 reads CASSLRPGGDTEAFF. CDR3 nucleotide sequence: TGTGCCAGCAGCTTGAGGCCGGGAGGGGACACTGAAGCTTTCTTT.